The 18 T cell receptor beta chains presented below share a single source sample, sequenced in a study of blood T cell repertoires in COVID-19. Using immunoSEQ multiplex PCR, the repertoire was profiled, and TCRdb retains in-frame clones only, with some absent. Of roughly 400,000 clones listed, approximately 90% are singletons. Sequencing was carried out using PBMCs or T cells enriched from blood (not recorded which). Receptors were obtained from a middle-aged woman who had been exposed to COVID-19.

The chain combines TRBV30 with TRBJ1-5; D unresolved. Germline-derived CDR1 and CDR2 are GTSNPN and SVGIG (reference sequence). The CDR3 extends over 13 amino acids. V was clipped by 2 bases and J by 1 base, with 6 bases between them. The CDR3 here is CAWSPRSNQPQHF. The CDR3 DNA follows: TGTGCCTGGAGTCCTAGGAGCAATCAGCCCCAGCATTTT. Drawing the rest from reference TRBV30 and TRBJ1-5, the complete variable domain is SQTIHQWPATLVQPVGSPLSLECTVEGTSNPNLYWYRQAAGRGLQLLFYSVGIGQISSEVPQNLSASRPQDRQFILSSKKLLLSDSGFYLCAWSPRSNQPQHFGDGTRLSIL.

The chain's CDR3 is CASSPGRGGTDTQYF. The CDR3 nucleotides read TGTGCCAGCAGCCCCGGTAGGGGGGGAACAGATACGCAGTATTTT. This sequence joins TRBV7-2 and TRBJ2-3; perhaps TRBD2 as D (7 bases). The germline V gene encodes CDR1 SGHTA and CDR2 FQGNSA. V was clipped by 5 bases and J by 3 bases, with 15 bases between them. The CDR3 is made up of 15 amino acids. Looking up the rest from reference TRBV7-2 and TRBJ2-3 gives the full variable domain: GAGVSQSPSNKVTEKGKDVELRCDPISGHTALYWYRQSLGQGLEFLIYFQGNSAPDKSGLPSDRFSAERTGGSVSTLTIQRTQQEDSAVYLCASSPGRGGTDTQYFGPGTRLTVL.

This chain links TRBV4-1 with TRBJ2-7; perhaps TRBD1 as D (5 bases). This CDR3 comprises 14 residues. With 1 base removed from V and 5 bases from J, the gap between germline ends came to 12 bases. Germline V gene lookup returns CDR1 MGHRA and CDR2 YSYEKL. For the CDR3, the DNA is TGCGCCAGCAGCCAAGGCGCAGGGTCTAACGAGCAGTACTTC. Residues: CASSQGAGSNEQYF.

V is TRBV10-3 and J is TRBJ2-3; 12 nucleotides agree with TRBD2. Trimming took 3 bases from V and 6 from J; bases not matched to a gene: 7. The germline V gene has CDR1 ENHRY and CDR2 SYGVKD. This CDR3 has 16 amino acids. CDR3 sequence: CAISDPRTSGTDTQYF. CDR3 DNA sequence: TGTGCCATCAGTGACCCGAGGACTAGCGGGACCGATACGCAGTATTTT.

This chain joins TRBV29-1 and TRBJ1-3; D call uncertain. Trimming shortened V by 4 bases and J by 0 bases, and 10 bases separated the two germline ends. CDR3 length: 14 residues. Germline lookup yields CDR1 SQVTM and CDR2 ANQGSEA. The CDR3 sequence is CSVGGGSSGNTIYF. As DNA, the CDR3 is TGCAGCGTTGGGGGAGGCAGCTCTGGAAACACCATATATTTT.

This sequence joins TRBV5-1 and TRBJ1-1; no clear D gene. CDR3 size: 15 residues. Trimming removed 6 bases from V and 4 bases from J, with 19 bases in between. The germline V gene has CDR1 SGHRS and CDR2 YFSETQ. CDR3 DNA: TGCGCCAGCACCCTGTTCGCGGGGTCGGTCACTGAAGCTTTCTTT. Encoded protein: CASTLFAGSVTEAFF.

This chain uses TRBV12-5 with TRBJ2-1; 7 bases match TRBD1. V gave up 0 bases and J gave up 2 bases; unmatched junction bases: 1. The CDR3 sequence is 15 residues long. Germline CDR1 is LGHNT and CDR2 is FRNRAP. The CDR3: CASGLVGGAYNEQFF. CDR3 coding DNA: TGTGCTAGTGGTTTGGTAGGGGGCGCCTACAATGAGCAGTTCTTC.

V is TRBV6-5 and J is TRBJ1-3; D is undetermined. The CDR3 length is 12 residues. The germline gives CDR1 MNHEY, CDR2 SVGAGI. Between the trimmed V and J ends, which lost 5 bases and 4 bases, there was a span of 6 bases. The CDR3 reads CASSTTGNTIYF. CDR3 DNA sequence: TGTGCCAGCAGTACCACAGGAAACACCATATATTTT.

The V and J genes are TRBV11-3 and TRBJ2-7; a possible D gene is TRBD2 (7 bases). The germline gives CDR1 SGHNT, CDR2 YENEEA. The CDR3 length is 13 residues. Trimming took 8 bases from V and 4 from J, leaving 15 bases between them. The CDR3 sequence is CASRLRGAYEQYF. In nucleotides, the CDR3 is TGTGCCAGCCGACTCCGGGGGGCATACGAGCAGTACTTC. The whole variable domain, filled in from reference TRBV11-3 and TRBJ2-7, reads EAGVVQSPRYKIIEKKQPVAFWCNPISGHNTLYWYLQNLGQGPELLIRYENEEAVDDSQLPKDRFSAERLKGVDSTLKIQPAELGDSAVYLCASRLRGAYEQYFGPGTRLTVT.

The rearrangement links TRBV12-3 or TRBV12-4 to TRBJ1-1; D not certain. The CDR3 is made up of 12 amino acids. V lost 5 bases and J 3 bases, leaving 7 bases between the germline ends. CDR3 amino acids: CASSLQDTEAFF. CDR3 DNA sequence: TGTGCCAGCAGTCTTCAGGACACTGAAGCTTTCTTT.

The chain combines TRBV12-5 with TRBJ1-5; 10 nucleotides agree with TRBD1. The trim removed 0 bases at V and 7 bases at J, leaving 9 bases unmatched. The germline CDR1 and CDR2 sequences are LGHNT and FRNRAP. The CDR3 covers 17 residues. CDR3: CASGLVRQGAMTQPQHF. The CDR3 DNA reads TGTGCTAGTGGTTTGGTTAGACAGGGGGCAATGACGCAGCCCCAGCATTTT.

The rearrangement uses TRBV27 and TRBJ1-5; tentatively, D is TRBD1 (5 bases). The CDR3 length is 13 residues. The germline V gene has CDR1 MNHEY and CDR2 SMNVEV (reference sequence). V lost 9 bases and J 4 bases, leaving 13 bases between the germline ends. CDR3 loop: CASRARENQPQHF. DNA for the CDR3: TGTGCCAGTCGCGCCAGGGAAAATCAGCCCCAGCATTTT.

This clone was detected once. One end of the junction fails to match germline, which may point to a read error. The rearrangement joins TRBV7-7 to TRBJ2-2; no reliable D call. Germline values: CDR1 SSHAT, CDR2 FNYEAQ (reference sequence). The CDR3 is 13 residues long. The DNA for the CDR3 is TGTGCTAGCAGCTTGGCCGACACCGGGGAGCTGTTTTTT. The encoded protein is CASSLADTGELFF.

The chain is built from TRBV4-3 and TRBJ2-1, with TRBD1 identical over 8 bases. The CDR3 runs to 17 residues. V trimming: 1 base; J trimming: 5 bases; junction bases outside the gene matches: 10. CDR1 is LGHNA and CDR2 is YSLEER in the germline V gene. CDR3 sequence reads: CASSQVGVGTGNNEQFF. As DNA, the CDR3 is TGCGCCAGCAGCCAAGTAGGGGTGGGGACAGGTAACAATGAGCAGTTCTTC.

In this sample, this clone turned up once. This chain connects TRBV2 to TRBJ2-3; 10 bases line up with TRBD1. Losses at the gene ends were 0 bases for V and 4 bases for J; bases not matched to a gene: 7. The CDR3 has 17 amino acids. Germline assignment: CDR1 SNHLY and CDR2 FYNNEI. This CDR3 reads CASSEALVGTGADTQYF. DNA of the CDR3: TGTGCCAGCAGTGAAGCGCTTGTAGGGACAGGGGCAGATACGCAGTATTTT.

This chain joins TRBV7-3 and TRBJ1-1; a possible D gene is TRBD1 (5 bases). V shed 5 bases and J shed 6 bases, with 13 bases lying between them. This CDR3 is built from 13 residues. Germline values: CDR1 SGHTA, CDR2 FQGTGA. CDR3 residues: CASSQTGDAEAFF. Here the CDR3 DNA reads TGTGCCAGCAGCCAGACGGGGGATGCTGAAGCTTTCTTT.

The rearrangement uses TRBV19 and TRBJ2-1, with TRBD2 matching over 9 bases. Germline lookup yields CDR1 LNHDA and CDR2 SQIVND (reference sequence). The CDR3 loop spans 17 amino acids. J gave up 4 bases and V 5 bases, and 12 bases lay outside the gene matches. The CDR3 bases are TGTGCCAGTAGTGCCTTATGGGGCGGGAGGGTTTACAATGAGCAGTTCTTC. It codes for CASSALWGGRVYNEQFF.

The J gene is TRBJ1-2, the V gene TRBV4-1, with D possibly TRBD1 on 5 matching bases. Per the germline V gene, CDR1 is MGHRA and CDR2 is YSYEKL. The CDR3 contains 14 residues. The ends were cut back, 4 bases at V and 7 bases at J, with 16 bases in the middle. The CDR3 protein is CASSPDSRVFGYTF. CDR3 DNA: TGCGCCAGCAGCCCCGACAGCAGGGTCTTTGGCTACACCTTC.